These 5 T cell receptor beta chains originate from one sample sequenced in a study of T cell changes during pregnancy in multiple sclerosis. Data came from immunoSEQ multiplex PCR; TCRdb stores just in-frame clones and leaves some out. The profile covers 78,000 or so clones, with 75% to 95% appearing a single time and about 0.45% taken by the ten largest. The sequenced sample was CD4+ T cells from peripheral blood mononuclear cells, obtained before pregnancy. The receptors shown here come from a female donor with multiple sclerosis, enrolled in a pregnancy study.

This chain uses TRBV7-9 with TRBJ2-1; tentatively, D is TRBD1 (6 bases). CDR1 is SEHNR, CDR2 FQNEAQ, per germline (reference sequence). V dropped 5 bases and J dropped 3 bases, with 11 bases sitting between them. The CDR3 extends over 14 amino acids. CDR3 in DNA: TGTGCCAGCAGCCTGGACAGACTCTACAATGAGCAGTTCTTC. Translated, it gives CASSLDRLYNEQFF. The full variable domain, completed using reference TRBV7-9 and TRBJ2-1, is DTGVSQNPRHKITKRGQNVTFRCDPISEHNRLYWYRQTLGQGPEFLTYFQNEAQLEKSRLLSDRFSAERPKGSFSTLEIQRTEQGDSAMYLCASSLDRLYNEQFFGPGTRLTVL.

This chain uses TRBV7-2 with TRBJ1-5; D gene ambiguous. The ends were cut back, 5 bases at V and 1 base at J, with 12 bases in the middle. Germline loops: CDR1 SGHTA, CDR2 FQGNSA. The CDR3 totals 15 residues. The CDR3 loop is CASSLERASNQPQHF. The CDR3 DNA reads TGTGCCAGCAGCCTTGAGAGGGCAAGCAATCAGCCCCAGCATTTT.

V gene TRBV19 combines with J gene TRBJ1-1; D possibly corresponds to TRBD1 (5 bases). Trimming removed 3 bases at V and 5 bases at J, with 16 bases between. Germline-derived CDR1 and CDR2 are LNHDA and SQIVND (reference sequence). This CDR3 comprises 15 residues. In DNA form, the CDR3 reads TGTGCCAGTAGTATTAATCGGGGGGGTAGGACTGAAGCTTTCTTT. Protein: CASSINRGGRTEAFF.

Worth noting for this clone: At the DNA level, this CDR3 is encoded by other sequences in the same sample as well. The chain uses TRBV10-3 and TRBJ1-2; 9 positions match TRBD1. The CDR3 extends over 13 amino acids. V lost 6 bases and J lost 8; bases outside the gene matches: 7. Germline assignment: CDR1 ENHRY and CDR2 SYGVKD. Here the CDR3 DNA reads TGTGCCATCAGCCCGGGACAGGGAGGAGGCTACACCTTC. Translated: CAISPGQGGGYTF.

The count of this clone is one. The CDR3 sequence: CASSLLAGEQFF. The CDR3 bases are TGCGCCAGCAGCCTACTAGCGGGTGAGCAGTTCTTC. The rearrangement uses TRBV4-1 and TRBJ2-1, with 9 bases matching TRBD2. This CDR3 region has 12 residues. V shed 4 bases and J 9 bases; nucleotides not matched to a gene: 1. Germline V lookup: CDR1 MGHRA, CDR2 YSYEKL.